These 28 T cell receptor beta chains were sequenced from one sample in a study of shared clonotypes between healthy human individuals. TCRdb's copy holds only in-frame clones and misses some; the assay was immunoSEQ multiplex PCR. Seen here are hundreds of thousands of clones, approximately 74% observed once, and the top ten hold over 1.5%. Sequencing was done on a sample of memory CD4+ T cells sorted from blood. The subset is: CD45RA-negative fraction. All receptors come from a woman in her 30s in good health.

The CDR3 reads CASSPSRGANVLTF. DNA for the CDR3: TGTGCCAGCAGCCCATCCCGGGGGGCCAACGTCCTGACTTTC. This chain connects TRBV11-3 to TRBJ2-6; D is uncertain. The CDR3 runs 14 residues. Germline V gene lookup returns CDR1 SGHNT and CDR2 YENEEA. The V gene lost 5 bases and the J gene lost 4 bases, with 9 bases spanning the gap. Drawing the rest from reference TRBV11-3 and TRBJ2-6, the complete variable domain is EAGVVQSPRYKIIEKKQPVAFWCNPISGHNTLYWYLQNLGQGPELLIRYENEEAVDDSQLPKDRFSAERLKGVDSTLKIQPAELGDSAVYLCASSPSRGANVLTFGAGSRLTVL.

This chain links TRBV2 with TRBJ1-2, with D hard to call. Germline CDR1 reads SNHLY; CDR2 reads FYNNEI. This CDR3 is built from 13 residues. With 1 base removed from V and 5 bases from J, the gap between germline ends came to 8 bases. CDR3 nucleotide sequence: TGTGCCAGCAGTGAAGTTGTAGGGTATGGCTACACCTTC. It yields the protein CASSEVVGYGYTF.

This clone was recorded only once. The V call is TRBV7-9, the J call TRBJ2-7; unclear D gene. The germline V and J ends were trimmed by 4 bases and 0 bases, with 19 bases remaining between them. Per germline, CDR1 SEHNR and CDR2 FQNEAQ (reference sequence). The CDR3 runs to 17 residues. This chain's CDR3 is CASSSPLSRLNSYEQYF. Written as DNA, the CDR3 is TGTGCCAGCAGCTCCCCCCTAAGCCGGTTGAACTCCTACGAGCAGTACTTC.

The genes are TRBV4-1 and TRBJ2-2; D is uncertain. The germline CDR1 and CDR2 sequences are MGHRA and YSYEKL. Trimming removed 0 bases at V and 0 bases at J, with 8 bases between. This CDR3 is built from 16 residues. CDR3 sequence reads: CASSQDRRANTGELFF. The CDR3 bases are TGCGCCAGCAGCCAAGATCGTCGGGCGAACACCGGGGAGCTGTTTTTT.

The chain uses TRBV29-1 and TRBJ1-1, with unresolved D. The CDR3 consists of 13 residues. V was shortened by 3 bases and J by 5 bases, with 13 bases between the two germline ends. Germline V CDR1 and CDR2: SQVTM, ANQGSEA. This CDR3 is CSVDIAGGTEAFF. In DNA form, the CDR3 reads TGCAGCGTTGATATAGCGGGTGGAACTGAAGCTTTCTTT.

The V gene is TRBV6-5, the J gene TRBJ2-7, with 11 bases aligning to TRBD1. CDR1 is MNHEY and CDR2 is SVGAGI in the germline V gene. Germline trimming cut 2 bases from V and 3 bases from J; bases unmatched to any gene: 3. The length of the CDR3 is 15 residues. The CDR3 protein is CASSYRGQGGYEQYF. The CDR3 DNA reads TGTGCCAGCAGTTACCGGGGACAGGGGGGCTACGAGCAGTACTTC.

This clone was seen at least ten times. The CDR3 reads CASSSTVLTTGELFF. The CDR3 DNA follows: TGTGCCAGCAGCTCGACAGTCCTGACCACCGGGGAGCTGTTTTTT. The V and J genes are TRBV7-2 and TRBJ2-2, with D maybe TRBD1 (5 bases). The CDR3 loop spans 15 amino acids. The germline CDR1 and CDR2 sequences are SGHTA and FQGNSA. V dropped 4 bases and J dropped 4 bases, with 13 bases sitting between them.

The V gene is TRBV5-1, the J gene TRBJ2-5, with a tentative D call TRBD1 (5 bases). Germline CDR1 SGHRS, CDR2 YFSETQ. V was cut by 5 bases and J by 1 base, with 12 bases left in between. The CDR3 has 14 residues. The CDR3 sequence: CASRYQGPQETQYF. In DNA, the CDR3 is TGCGCCAGCAGGTACCAGGGTCCCCAAGAGACCCAGTACTTC.

This clone has ten or more counts. The V and J genes are TRBV5-5 and TRBJ1-4, with D uncertain. Trimming stripped 2 bases from V and 5 bases from J, with 7 bases between. The CDR3 has 13 amino acids. Germline V gene data show CDR1 as SGHKS and CDR2 as YYEKEE (reference sequence). CDR3 residues: CASSFSENEKLFF. The CDR3 DNA follows: TGTGCCAGCAGCTTTTCCGAAAATGAAAAACTGTTTTTT.

The chain carries TRBV7-3 and TRBJ2-2, with TRBD2 matching over 12 bases. CDR3 size: 17 residues. J was trimmed by 4 bases and V by 5 bases; bases with no gene match: 8. Germline-derived CDR1 and CDR2 are SGHTA and FQGTGA. Here the CDR3 DNA reads TGTGCCAGCAGCCTAGCTGGGACTAGCGGGTTCACCGGGGAGCTGTTTTTT. It is translated as CASSLAGTSGFTGELFF.

With regard to this clone: Other DNA sequences in the sample encode the same CDR3. The chain employs TRBV5-1 and TRBJ2-3; D may match TRBD1 or TRBD2 (5 bases each). The CDR3 loop spans 14 amino acids. Germline CDR1 reads SGHRS; CDR2 reads YFSETQ. Between the trimmed V and J ends, which lost 4 bases and 3 bases, there was a span of 12 bases. The CDR3 protein is CASSPGTLTDTQYF. CDR3 bases: TGCGCCAGCAGCCCCGGGACGCTAACAGATACGCAGTATTTT.

The V gene is TRBV28, the J gene TRBJ2-3; 9 bases agree with TRBD2. Germline assignment: CDR1 MDHEN and CDR2 SYDVKM. J gave up 4 bases and V 4 bases, and 12 bases lay outside the gene matches. CDR3 length: 17 amino acids. The CDR3 is CASSSSPLAGAADTQYF. The CDR3 DNA sequence: TGTGCCAGCAGTTCTAGCCCCTTAGCGGGAGCTGCAGATACGCAGTATTTT.

The rearrangement uses TRBV5-1 and TRBJ2-1, with 9 bases fitting TRBD1. V gave up 3 bases and J gave up 10 bases; unmatched junction bases: 17. CDR1 and CDR2 (germline): SGHRS, YFSETQ. There are 17 residues in the CDR3. The CDR3 DNA is TGCGCCAGCAGCTGGACCGGGACAGGGAATACCCTTCGCGAGCAGTTCTTC. As protein: CASSWTGTGNTLREQFF.

The genes are TRBV27 and TRBJ2-7; a possible D gene is TRBD1 (5 bases). Per germline, CDR1 MNHEY and CDR2 SMNVEV (reference sequence). Deletions cut 2 bases from V and 7 bases from J, with 15 bases between. This CDR3 is 14 amino acids long. The CDR3 loop reads CASSLIAGLKEQYF. The CDR3 DNA is TGTGCCAGCAGTTTAATTGCAGGGCTGAAAGAGCAGTACTTC.

This chain uses TRBV28 with TRBJ2-7, with D perhaps assigned TRBD1 or TRBD2 (5 bases each). V was trimmed by 2 bases and J by 2 bases, leaving 16 bases between them. Germline V gives CDR1 MDHEN, CDR2 SYDVKM. The CDR3 is 16 residues long. The CDR3 reads CASSLRLRGRPYEQYF. Here the CDR3 DNA reads TGTGCCAGCAGTTTAAGGTTGAGGGGAAGGCCCTACGAGCAGTACTTC.

The chain combines TRBV28 with TRBJ2-5; a weak D match, TRBD1 (5 bases). Trimming removed 6 bases at V and 4 bases at J, with 12 bases between. CDR3 length equals 13 residues. Germline CDR1 reads MDHEN; CDR2 reads SYDVKM. This chain's CDR3 is CASRYQGRETQYF. The CDR3 DNA reads TGTGCCAGCAGGTACCAGGGAAGAGAGACCCAGTACTTC. Full variable domain (rest looked up from reference TRBV28 and TRBJ2-5): DVKVTQSSRYLVKRTGEKVFLECVQDMDHENMFWYRQDPGLGLRLIYFSYDVKMKEKGDIPEGYSVSREKKERFSLILESASTNQTSMYLCASRYQGRETQYFGPGTRLLVL.

A word on this clone: Other DNA sequences in this specimen translate into the identical CDR3. The chain carries TRBV2 and TRBJ1-3; a possible D gene is TRBD1 (5 bases). Looked up from germline, CDR1 is SNHLY and CDR2 is FYNNEI. Trimming removed 4 bases from V and 0 bases from J, with 7 bases in between. The CDR3 extends over 14 amino acids. The CDR3 sequence: CASSVQGSGNTIYF. The CDR3 DNA follows: TGTGCCAGCAGTGTCCAGGGCTCTGGAAACACCATATATTTT.

V gene TRBV11-2 combines with J gene TRBJ2-5; 7 nucleotides align to TRBD2. Germline-derived CDR1 and CDR2 are SGHAT and FQNNGV. This CDR3 has 15 residues. V shed 3 bases and J 5 bases; nucleotides not matched to a gene: 9. CDR3 in DNA: TGTGCCAGCAGCTTTGGGGGAGGGCCGATGGAGACCCAGTACTTC. Amino acid sequence: CASSFGGGPMETQYF.

The chain's CDR3 is CASSYQREGQYF. The CDR3 nucleotides read TGTGCCAGTAGTTACCAGCGGGAGGGCCAGTACTTC. The gene calls are TRBV2 and TRBJ2-7, with 10 nucleotides matching TRBD2. Germline CDR1 and CDR2: SNHLY and FYNNEI. CDR3 length: 12 amino acids. J was trimmed by 10 bases and V by 9 bases; bases with no gene match: 9. The full variable domain, with the rest looked up from reference TRBV2 and TRBJ2-7, is EPEVTQTPSHQVTQMGQEVILRCVPISNHLYFYWYRQILGQKVEFLVSFYNNEISEKSEIFDDQFSVERPDGSNFTLKIRSTKLEDSAMYFCASSYQREGQYFGPGTRLTVT.

The chain combines TRBV28 with TRBJ2-2; TRBD2 aligns across 11 bases. The CDR3 length is 16 residues. V lost 8 bases and J lost 1; bases outside the gene matches: 6. CDR1 MDHEN and CDR2 SYDVKM come from the germline V gene. Here the CDR3 DNA reads TGTGCCAGCGGCCCACTAGCGGGAGTGAACACCGGGGAGCTGTTTTTT. This codes for CASGPLAGVNTGELFF. The full variable domain, completed using reference TRBV28 and TRBJ2-2, is DVKVTQSSRYLVKRTGEKVFLECVQDMDHENMFWYRQDPGLGLRLIYFSYDVKMKEKGDIPEGYSVSREKKERFSLILESASTNQTSMYLCASGPLAGVNTGELFFGEGSRLTVL.

V gene TRBV19 combines with J gene TRBJ2-2; possibly TRBD1 for D (6 bases). In germline, CDR1 is LNHDA, CDR2 SQIVND (reference sequence). V lost 5 bases, J lost 1 base, and 14 bases lay in between. This CDR3 has 16 amino acids. CDR3 DNA: TGTGCCAGTAGTGCTCGACAGGCAGAGAACACCGGGGAGCTGTTTTTT. It codes for CASSARQAENTGELFF.

V and J are TRBV10-2 and TRBJ2-1; D not resolved. CDR1 is WSHSY, CDR2 SAAADI, per germline. The length of the CDR3 is 15 residues. Trimming pared 6 bases from V and 4 bases from J, leaving 16 bases between. CDR3 coding DNA: TGCGCCAGCAGACAGATGGGTATCGGGTACAATGAGCAGTTCTTC. Its protein is CASRQMGIGYNEQFF.

V is TRBV4-1 and J is TRBJ2-7; 9 bases align to TRBD2. The CDR3 is 17 residues long. Germline-derived CDR1 and CDR2 are MGHRA and YSYEKL. Germline trimming cut 0 bases from V and 4 bases from J; bases unmatched to any gene: 10. The CDR3, as DNA: TGCGCCAGCAGCCAAGAACTTCCGGAGACTAGCGGTTACGAGCAGTACTTC. This encodes CASSQELPETSGYEQYF.

The chain links TRBV28 to TRBJ1-2; TRBD1 matches 7 bases. The germline V gene encodes CDR1 MDHEN and CDR2 SYDVKM. The V and J ends lost 3 bases and 4 bases, in that order; junction bases with no gene match: 2. The CDR3 length is 13 residues. For the CDR3, the DNA is TGTGCCAGCAGTTTGACAGGGCGCTATGGCTACACCTTC. As protein: CASSLTGRYGYTF.

This sequence joins TRBV15 and TRBJ1-5; 8 bases are shared with TRBD1. Germline-derived CDR1 and CDR2 are LNHNV and YYDKDF (reference sequence). The CDR3 runs to 15 residues. With 1 base clipped from V and 6 bases from J, the junction kept 5 bases outside the gene matches. CDR3 loop: CATSRVTGGLQPQHF. In DNA, the CDR3 is TGTGCCACCAGCAGAGTAACAGGGGGTCTTCAGCCCCAGCATTTT. Full variable domain (rest looked up from reference TRBV15 and TRBJ1-5): DAMVIQNPRYQVTQFGKPVTLSCSQTLNHNVMYWYQQKSSQAPKLLFHYYDKDFNNEADTPDNFQSRRPNTSFCFLDIRSPGLGDTAMYLCATSRVTGGLQPQHFGDGTRLSIL.

The chain employs TRBV5-1 and TRBJ2-1; D unclear. With 3 bases removed from V and 8 bases from J, the gap between germline ends came to 9 bases. The CDR3 runs to 12 residues. Germline V gene data show CDR1 as SGHRS and CDR2 as YFSETQ. CDR3 residues: CASSWRQDEQFF. The CDR3 DNA sequence: TGCGCCAGCAGCTGGCGTCAGGATGAGCAGTTCTTC.

This clone was found a few times. The gene calls are TRBV18 and TRBJ2-3; D is undetermined. V was shortened by 2 bases and J by 0 bases, with 9 bases between the two germline ends. This CDR3 is built from 15 residues. From germline, CDR1 is KGHSH and CDR2 LQKENI. The CDR3 DNA sequence: TGTGCCAGCTCACCAATAGAATTTAGCACAGATACGCAGTATTTT. The encoded protein is CASSPIEFSTDTQYF.

The chain couples TRBV6-1 to TRBJ2-2; no definite D call. Trimming pared 5 bases from V and 3 bases from J, leaving 10 bases between. Per the germline V gene, CDR1 is MNHNS and CDR2 is SASEGT. The CDR3 sequence is 14 residues long. The DNA of the CDR3 is TGTGCCAGCAGTTCTCAATTGGACACCGGGGAGCTGTTTTTT. Amino acid sequence: CASSSQLDTGELFF.